This T cell receptor beta chain was identified during a study of spatial heterogeneity in lung cancer (dated by TCRdb to the late 2010s). For context, the study as a whole: Beta-chain transcripts were consistently detected in greater numbers than alpha-chain transcripts, which likely reflected higher beta-chain transcript abundance. In the raw uncorrected reads, each unique combination of TCR and UMI appeared more than ten times on average. In non-small cell lung cancer, the study quantitatively compared TCR alpha and beta repertoires across several tumor regions, matched nontumor lung, and blood. TCR repertoire features were related to nonsynonymous mutation counts determined by whole-exome sequencing of tumor tissue. Both alpha and beta chains were TCR-sequenced in approximately 200 tumor regions, fewer than 80 matched nontumor lung samples and 45 to 60 PBMC samples obtained at surgery. Overall results and qualifications from the work: Ubiquitous expanded tumor TCRs were found in blood more often at tumor resection than at routine follow-up. Additional single-cell paired TCR alpha and beta sequencing was considered necessary to confirm, at a functional level, the hypothesis that regional TCRs recognize regional mutations.

This clonotype occurred many times. What antigen it recognizes has not been identified. A read error may produce the germline difference seen at one junction end. Libraries were prepared through 5' RACE. The instrument given in TCRdb is NextSeq 500. To allow correction of PCR and sequencing errors, the TCR library protocol tagged every TCR cDNA molecule with a unique molecular identifier. The study's processing was this. TCR identification, UMI-based error correction and CDR3 extraction were all carried out with Decombinator tools. Expanded TCRs were defined as those above a frequency of 2 per 1,000, corresponding to the top 1% of the tumor frequency distribution. Rényi diversity was computed with the R vegan package after subsampling each repertoire 100 times to 5,000 TCRs. CDR3 similarity networks were built from amino acid triplet string-kernel similarity, with CDR3s being connected when pairwise similarity was above 0.82. TCRdb trimmed the raw reads at Q25, called clones with MiXCR and kept productive beta chains. Rows with one shared CDR3 protein collapse into an entry with the most common genes and DNA. V and J calls and clone size were set by TCRdb, not the authors. The sample data list over 50,000 distinct CDR3 sequences, and 6.3% of these were observed just once. The biggest ten clones account for under 15% of the sample.

From the cysteine up to the phenylalanine, the CDR3 has a length of 15 residues. Only the CDR3 portion is preserved as DNA: 45 bases, with reading frame beginning at the first base. The germline V gene (reference sequence) supplies CDR1 MNHEY and CDR2 SMNVEV. The sample's time point, from its label and the paper: sample taken at primary tumor resection. Donors were some 78 patients with early-stage, untreated non-small cell lung cancer from the lung TRACERx cohort. Without any cell sorting, TCR sequencing was performed on whole RNA extracted either from tumor and nontumor lung tissue or from cryopreserved PBMC samples. Only patients with enough RNA available from two or more tumor regions were chosen for TCR sequencing.

The chain employs TRBV27 and TRBJ1-6; D gene: possibly TRBD1, on 5 matching bases. The sequencing used PBMCs, collected at surgery. The receptor's source is a female donor with early-stage non-small cell lung cancer. The CDR3 reads as follows: CASNPGHLGNSPLYF. The DNA sequence is TGTGCCAGCAACCCAGGACACTTGGGAAATTCACCCCTCTACTTT.